Below, 19 T cell receptor beta chains from the same sample are listed, as sequenced in a study of post-analysis software for immune sequencing data. Study-level results: Patients showed TRBV5-6, TRBV5-1 and TRBV20-1 among a few TRBV segments more frequent than in controls.

Their specific antigens are unknown. Libraries were made from TCR beta cDNA, and they carried unique molecular identifiers. One entry per CDR3 protein, called by TCRdb with MiXCR from the PCR reads. This sample has 800,000 to 950,000 distinct CDR3 sequences, with 53% found just once. The source material was blood. These receptors came from a girl aged 10 to 17 with multiple sclerosis.

This clonotype was seen a few times. This sequence joins TRBV12-3 or TRBV12-4 and TRBJ2-4; 9 nucleotides align to TRBD2. The ends lost 0 bases at V and 0 bases at J; junction bases unmatched: 3. The CDR3 covers 17 residues. CDR3 sequence: CASSLARSGGAKNIQYF. In DNA, the CDR3 is TGTGCCAGCAGTTTAGCTCGTAGCGGGGGAGCCAAAAACATTCAGTACTTC.

J is TRBJ1-2 and V is TRBV2; the D gene is possibly TRBD1 (5 bases). The germline CDR1 and CDR2 sequences are SNHLY and FYNNEI. The ends were cut back, 5 bases at V and 5 bases at J, with 21 bases in the middle. There are 16 residues in the CDR3. The CDR3 spells CASSKSRELWEYGYTF. CDR3 coding DNA: TGTGCCAGCAGTAAAAGCAGGGAACTATGGGAATATGGCTACACCTTC.

The CDR3 reads CASSEDPLAGIFNEQFF. DNA for the CDR3: TGTGCCAGCAGTGAAGACCCCCTAGCGGGAATTTTCAATGAGCAGTTCTTC. This chain joins TRBV6-1 and TRBJ2-1, with TRBD2 identical over 9 bases. Germline V gene sequence: CDR1 MNHNS, CDR2 SASEGT. This CDR3 is built from 17 residues. The junction had 10 bases not matched to a gene; V was cut back by 1 base and J by 6 bases.

The genes are TRBV20-1 and TRBJ2-7; TRBD1 aligns across 7 bases. CDR1 DFQATT and CDR2 SNEGSKA come from the germline V gene (reference sequence). This CDR3 is built from 13 residues. V lost 3 bases to trimming and J lost 5 bases; unmatched junction nucleotides: 7. CDR3 loop: CSASKQGWNEQYF. The CDR3 DNA sequence: TGCAGTGCTAGTAAACAGGGGTGGAACGAGCAGTACTTC.

In its sample, this clonotype was seen a few times. The rearrangement uses TRBV20-1 and TRBJ2-7; possibly TRBD2 for D (5 bases). The V gene's germline CDR1 is DFQATT and CDR2 SNEGSKA (reference sequence). Between the trimmed V and J ends, which lost 2 bases and 3 bases, there was a span of 14 bases. The CDR3 extends over 14 amino acids. This CDR3 reads CSARTSGRDYEQYF. CDR3 sequence (DNA): TGCAGTGCTAGAACCTCGGGAAGGGACTACGAGCAGTACTTC.

The V call is TRBV14, the J call TRBJ2-7, with no clear D. V gave up 0 bases and J gave up 3 bases, with 6 bases separating them. The CDR3 length is 13 residues. Germline V gene data show CDR1 as SGHDN and CDR2 as FVKESK. CDR3 DNA: TGTGCCAGCAGCCAAGATTGGGGCTACGAGCAGTACTTC. Translation: CASSQDWGYEQYF. Full variable domain (outside the CDR3, taken from reference TRBV14 and TRBJ2-7): EAGVTQFPSHSVIEKGQTVTLRCDPISGHDNLYWYRRVMGKEIKFLLHFVKESKQDESGMPNNRFLAERTGGTYSTLKVQPAELEDSGVYFCASSQDWGYEQYFGPGTRLTVT.

The chain recombines TRBV10-3 with TRBJ1-1; D call uncertain. V was cut by 8 bases and J by 2 bases, with 18 bases left in between. Looked up from germline, CDR1 is ENHRY and CDR2 is SYGVKD. The CDR3 has 15 residues. CDR3 bases: TGTGCCATCGGTCCTCATGCCGGGTTAAACACTGAAGCTTTCTTT. It is translated as CAIGPHAGLNTEAFF.

V and J are TRBV2 and TRBJ2-4; D might be TRBD1 (6 bases). CDR1 SNHLY and CDR2 FYNNEI come from the germline V gene. The CDR3 spans 14 residues. The V gene lost 6 bases and the J gene lost 4 bases, with 13 bases spanning the gap. CDR3 residues: CASRTTGVKNIQYF. In DNA form, the CDR3 reads TGTGCCAGCAGGACGACAGGCGTAAAAAACATTCAGTACTTC.

The J gene is TRBJ2-1, the V gene TRBV11-2; D not resolved. The CDR3 is made up of 16 amino acids. The ends were cut back, 3 bases at V and 6 bases at J, with 18 bases in the middle. Germline CDR1 and CDR2: SGHAT and FQNNGV. In DNA form, the CDR3 reads TGTGCCAGCAGCTTCTCCCGGTCGCGGCTCATCAATGAGCAGTTCTTC. It specifies CASSFSRSRLINEQFF.

The chain combines TRBV7-6 with TRBJ2-6; 10 bases match TRBD1. From germline, CDR1 is SGHVS and CDR2 FNYEAQ. The CDR3 has 16 residues. V lost 5 bases, J lost 2 bases, and 3 bases stayed unmatched. The CDR3 DNA reads TGTGCCAGCAGCCTCGACAGGGGGCCTGGGGCCAACGTCCTGACTTTC. It specifies CASSLDRGPGANVLTF.

The V gene is TRBV20-1, the J gene TRBJ1-2, with 7 bases fitting TRBD1. Germline V gives CDR1 DFQATT, CDR2 SNEGSKA (reference sequence). The CDR3 is 15 residues long. V shed 3 bases, J shed 4 bases, and the junction held 11 bases outside the gene matches. The DNA for the CDR3 is TGCAGTGCTAGGTCCCGGGACAGAGGCACCTATGGCTACACCTTC. This translates into CSARSRDRGTYGYTF.

This clonotype was seen a few times. The chain carries TRBV20-1 and TRBJ2-7, with TRBD1 as a possible D gene (6 bases). Deletions cut 5 bases from V and 7 bases from J, with 21 bases between. CDR3 length: 14 amino acids. Germline V CDR1 and CDR2: DFQATT, SNEGSKA (reference sequence). CDR3 region: CSAPSGQQRGEQYF. The CDR3 coding sequence is TGCAGTGCTCCCTCCGGACAGCAGCGCGGGGAGCAGTACTTC.

This clonotype was seen a few times. The chain carries TRBV7-9 and TRBJ1-1, with no clear D. The V gene lost 3 bases and the J gene lost 3 bases, with 5 bases spanning the gap. Germline V lookup: CDR1 SEHNR, CDR2 FQNEAQ (reference sequence). This CDR3 region has 12 residues. The CDR3 loop reads CASSLVYTEAFF. The DNA of the CDR3 is TGTGCCAGCAGCTTGGTCTACACTGAAGCTTTCTTT.

This clonotype was counted many times. This chain uses TRBV27 with TRBJ2-6; D gene uncertain. This CDR3 contains 14 residues. Germline-derived CDR1 and CDR2 are MNHEY and SMNVEV (reference sequence). Between the trimmed V and J ends, which lost 6 bases and 0 bases, there was a span of 6 bases. CDR3 nucleotides: TGTGCCAGCAGCCCGAGCTCTGGGGCCAACGTCCTGACTTTC. Translating gives CASSPSSGANVLTF. The whole variable domain, remainder taken from reference TRBV27 and TRBJ2-6, is EAQVTQNPRYLITVTGKKLTVTCSQNMNHEYMSWYRQDPGLGLRQIYYSMNVEVTDKGDVPEGYKVSRKEKRNFPLILESPSPNQTSLYFCASSPSSGANVLTFGAGSRLTVL.

This clonotype was counted a few times. V gene TRBV7-3 combines with J gene TRBJ2-4; D is perhaps TRBD1 (5 bases). The CDR3 runs 16 residues. Germline V gives CDR1 SGHTA, CDR2 FQGTGA. Deletions cut 4 bases from V and 0 bases from J, with 13 bases between. The DNA of the CDR3 is TGTGCCAGCAGCTCGTTAGAAAGGGGAGCCAAAAACATTCAGTACTTC. This gives the protein CASSSLERGAKNIQYF.

V usage is TRBV3-1 and J usage is TRBJ2-1; D unresolved. V lost 3 bases, J lost 15 bases, and 15 bases lay in between. The CDR3 has 12 amino acids. The germline CDR1 and CDR2 sequences are LGHDT and YNNKEL (reference sequence). The CDR3 nucleotides are TGTGCCAGCAGCCACCCCCCTCGGGCGTTGTTCTTC. The encoded protein is CASSHPPRALFF.

V gene TRBV6-6 combines with J gene TRBJ2-7; D perhaps matches TRBD2 (6 bases). The CDR3 is 15 amino acids. Germline lookup yields CDR1 MNHNY and CDR2 SVGAGI (reference sequence). V lost 6 bases and J lost 7, with 22 bases in between. Here the CDR3 DNA reads TGTGCCAGCAGCCGTCCCGGGACTTGGAGCTATGAGCAGTACTTC. It translates to CASSRPGTWSYEQYF.

V usage is TRBV20-1 and J usage is TRBJ2-1; perhaps TRBD2 as D (6 bases). CDR3 length: 14 amino acids. Germline CDR1 is DFQATT and CDR2 is SNEGSKA (reference sequence). V was clipped by 1 base and J by 6 bases, with 13 bases between them. As DNA, the CDR3 is TGCAGTGCTAGAGTCGGGGGAATCGGCAATGAGCAGTTCTTC. Translated: CSARVGGIGNEQFF.

V and J are TRBV5-1 and TRBJ1-1; 9 nucleotides agree with TRBD1. V was clipped by 4 bases and J by 3 bases; unmatched bases: 4. Germline CDR1 and CDR2: SGHRS and YFSETQ. There are 14 residues in the CDR3. The CDR3 loop is CASSPRTGDTEAFF. Here the CDR3 DNA reads TGCGCCAGCAGCCCCCGGACAGGGGACACTGAAGCTTTCTTT.